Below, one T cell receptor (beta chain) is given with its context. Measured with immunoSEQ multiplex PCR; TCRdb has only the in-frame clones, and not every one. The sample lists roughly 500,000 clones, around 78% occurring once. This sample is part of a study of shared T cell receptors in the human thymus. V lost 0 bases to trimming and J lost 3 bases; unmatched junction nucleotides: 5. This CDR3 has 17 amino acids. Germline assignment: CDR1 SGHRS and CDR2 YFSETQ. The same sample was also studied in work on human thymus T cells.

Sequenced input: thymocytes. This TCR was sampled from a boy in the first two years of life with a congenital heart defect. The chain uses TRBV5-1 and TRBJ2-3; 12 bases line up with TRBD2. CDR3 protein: CASSLAPSGRETDTQYF. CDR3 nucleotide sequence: TGCGCCAGCAGCTTGGCCCCTAGCGGGAGGGAGACAGATACGCAGTATTTT.